The sequence of this T cell receptor beta chain was determined in a study of blood T cell repertoires in COVID-19. Study-level information: Italy, Spain and the United States were the sources of the convalescent and acute COVID-19 samples. T cells, B-cell-depleted T cells, or PBMCs provided the cDNA or gDNA that served as material.

The V gene lost 4 bases and the J gene lost 4 bases, with 14 bases spanning the gap. Germline V gene sequence: CDR1 SQVTM, CDR2 ANQGSEA. The CDR3 contains 14 residues. Per the original data handling: By means of reference gene primer amplification, nucleated cell counts were estimated. The protocol was immunoSEQ multiplex PCR, while the TCRdb copy is restricted to in-frame clones and leaves out a portion. The DNA was the basis for D and trimming; V, J and clone size are from that table. The sample lists about 130,000 clones, 77% occurring once. V is TRBV29-1 and J is TRBJ1-3; tentative D call: TRBD1 (6 bases). Input material: peripheral blood. This TCR came from an older man with acute or convalescent COVID-19. The CDR3 region has the DNA TGCAGCGTTGCAACAGGGTCCGGCGGAAACACCATATATTTT. This gives the protein CSVATGSGGNTIYF.